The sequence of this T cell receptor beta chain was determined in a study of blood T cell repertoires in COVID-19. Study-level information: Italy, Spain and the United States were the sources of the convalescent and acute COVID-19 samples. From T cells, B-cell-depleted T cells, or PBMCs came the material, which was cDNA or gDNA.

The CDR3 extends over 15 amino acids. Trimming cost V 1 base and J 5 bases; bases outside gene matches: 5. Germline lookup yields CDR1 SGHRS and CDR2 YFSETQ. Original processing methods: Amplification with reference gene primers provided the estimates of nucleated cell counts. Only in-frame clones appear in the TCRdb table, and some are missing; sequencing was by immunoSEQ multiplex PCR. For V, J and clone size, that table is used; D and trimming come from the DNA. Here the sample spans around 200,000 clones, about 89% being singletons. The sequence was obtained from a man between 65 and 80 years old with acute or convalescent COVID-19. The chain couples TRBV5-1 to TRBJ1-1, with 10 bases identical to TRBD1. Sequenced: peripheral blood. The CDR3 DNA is TGCGCCAGCAGCTTGTATATGGGACAGGGGACTGAAGCTTTCTTT. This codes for CASSLYMGQGTEAFF.